These 21 T cell receptor beta chains came from one sample sequenced in a study of shared clonotypes between healthy human individuals (dated by TCRdb to the early 2020s). Library creation used the immunoSEQ multiplex PCR assay. The clones in this table, taken by TCRdb from immuneACCESS, are in-frame only. Not every clone is retained; where verified, under half of the shortfall comes from an unresolved V gene, and the cause of the rest is unknown. The sample yields fewer than 850,000 clones; around 91% were counted once. Of the sample, roughly 36% is held by the ten largest clones. The specimen sequenced was memory CD8+ T cells from PBMCs. The cell subset or site label on this specimen signifies: CD45RO+ cells pooled with CCR7-negative TemRA cells. The receptors shown here come from a man aged 18 to 29 in good health. Some clones in this sample may be carry-over from other donors' samples.

V is TRBV5-6 and J is TRBJ1-2; 9 bases agree with TRBD1. Germline V lookup: CDR1 SGHDT, CDR2 YYEEEE. The CDR3 sequence is 17 residues long. The junction had 12 bases not matched to a gene; V was cut back by 4 bases and J by 2 bases. In DNA, the CDR3 is TGTGCCAGCAGCGCCGTTTTGAGGACAGGGGCCAACTATGGCTACACCTTC. This gives the protein CASSAVLRTGANYGYTF.

The rearrangement joins TRBV4-2 to TRBJ2-7; 8 nucleotides align to TRBD1. CDR3 length: 15 residues. In germline, CDR1 is LGHNA, CDR2 YNFKEQ. Trimming at V came to 0 bases and at J to 3 bases, leaving 4 bases not matched to a gene. The CDR3, as DNA: TGTGCCAGCAGCCAAGACTGGACAGGGATCTACGAGCAGTACTTC. Its translation: CASSQDWTGIYEQYF.

The rearrangement joins TRBV5-8 to TRBJ2-7, with D possibly being TRBD2 (5 bases). The V and J ends lost 4 bases and 2 bases respectively, with 13 bases between them. This CDR3 is built from 14 residues. Germline-derived CDR1 and CDR2 are SGHTS and YDEGEE. CDR3 DNA: TGTGCCAGCAGCAACGGACGGGGAACCTACGAGCAGTACTTC. It yields the protein CASSNGRGTYEQYF.

There are a few counts of this clone. The rearrangement uses TRBV28 and TRBJ1-5; a weak D match, TRBD1 (6 bases). Germline CDR1 reads MDHEN; CDR2 reads SYDVKM. This CDR3 has 15 residues. V lost 1 base, J lost 3 bases, and 10 bases lay in between. CDR3 sequence reads: CASSLSAGVNQPQHF. As DNA, the CDR3 is TGTGCCAGCAGTTTATCGGCAGGGGTCAATCAGCCCCAGCATTTT.

The chain recombines TRBV2 with TRBJ1-5, with 7 positions matching TRBD1. The CDR3 has 15 amino acids. V was pared by 6 bases and J by 6 bases, with 11 bases of the junction left unmatched. Germline CDR1 SNHLY, CDR2 FYNNEI. CDR3 nucleotides: TGTGCCAGCAGCCGCTCCGAGGGGGCCGTTCAGCCCCAGCATTTT. This gives the protein CASSRSEGAVQPQHF.

The gene calls are TRBV7-3 and TRBJ2-7, with D tentatively TRBD2 (5 bases). Germline CDR1 is SGHTA and CDR2 is FQGTGA. This CDR3 has 16 residues. V was shortened by 5 bases and J by 7 bases, with 24 bases between the two germline ends. The CDR3 DNA is TGTGCCAGCAGCCACCCGCCCCCGGCAGGAACGGGAGAGCAGTACTTC. This gives the protein CASSHPPPAGTGEQYF. Full variable domain (remainder filled in from reference TRBV7-3 and TRBJ2-7): GAGVSQTPSNKVTEKGKYVELRCDPISGHTALYWYRQSLGQGPEFLIYFQGTGAADDSGLPNDRFFAVRPEGSVSTLKIQRTERGDSAVYLCASSHPPPAGTGEQYFGPGTRLTVT.

Comments on this clone: The junction does not match germline at one end; this may be a read error. Other DNA sequences in the sample encode the same CDR3. The chain couples TRBV4-1 to TRBJ2-4, with 9 bases identical to TRBD2. Germline CDR1 is MGHRA and CDR2 is YSYEKL. The CDR3 loop spans 16 amino acids. In DNA form, the CDR3 reads TGCGCCAGCAGCCAAGCTGAGGGACTAGCCAAGAACATTCAGTACTTC. This gives the protein CASSQAEGLAKNIQYF.

Here the CDR3 DNA reads TGTGCCAGCAGCCAAAGCGGGGGACTCTATGGCTACACCTTC. Its protein product is CASSQSGGLYGYTF. The rearrangement joins TRBV7-2 to TRBJ1-2; TRBD1 might be the D (5 bases). The CDR3 extends over 14 amino acids. Trimming removed 5 bases from V and 4 bases from J, with 14 bases in between. CDR1 and CDR2 (germline): SGHTA, FQGNSA.

The chain combines TRBV6-1 with TRBJ1-5, with no clear D. V was clipped by 0 bases and J by 6 bases, with 3 bases between them. This CDR3 is built from 12 residues. The germline V gene encodes CDR1 MNHNS and CDR2 SASEGT. CDR3: CASSEAPQPQHF. The CDR3 DNA is TGTGCCAGCAGTGAAGCGCCTCAGCCCCAGCATTTT.

The chain links TRBV7-9 to TRBJ2-1; tentative D call: TRBD2 (6 bases). The CDR3 contains 15 residues. Trimming took 4 bases from V and 0 from J, leaving 10 bases between them. The germline CDR1 and CDR2 sequences are SEHNR and FQNEAQ (reference sequence). The CDR3 coding sequence is TGTGCCAGCAGCTCAGCGCGGGACTCCTACAATGAGCAGTTCTTC. As protein: CASSSARDSYNEQFF.

The chain couples TRBV11-2 to TRBJ2-1; TRBD1 or TRBD2 may be the D gene (6 bases each). This CDR3 has 18 residues. V was pared by 3 bases and J by 8 bases, with 26 bases between. Germline V CDR1 and CDR2: SGHAT, FQNNGV. DNA for the CDR3: TGTGCCAGCAGCTTCGTAATCCTTCGTGGGGGGCCTGGCTATGAGCAGTTCTTC. It is translated as CASSFVILRGGPGYEQFF.

Here the CDR3 DNA reads TGTGCCAGCAGTGAGGGGTTGGGACTAGCGGACTACGAGCAGTACTTC. Protein product: CASSEGLGLADYEQYF. This rearrangement joins TRBV6-1 to TRBJ2-7, with 11 positions matching TRBD2. This CDR3 spans 16 amino acids. Germline CDR1 reads MNHNS; CDR2 reads SASEGT. With 3 bases clipped from V and 3 bases from J, the junction kept 7 bases outside the gene matches.

DNA of the CDR3: TGTGCCAGCAGCGTAGCGGGACAGGGGGCTTACGAGCAGTACTTC. Its translation is CASSVAGQGAYEQYF. J is TRBJ2-7 and V is TRBV9; 12 bases are a match to TRBD1. The germline CDR1 and CDR2 sequences are SGDLS and YYNGEE. There are 15 residues in the CDR3. The V segment lost 0 bases and the J segment 4 bases; nucleotides outside the gene matches: 2.

The chain employs TRBV28 and TRBJ2-3; 8 bases agree with TRBD1. This CDR3 is 14 amino acids long. V was clipped by 5 bases and J by 2 bases; unmatched bases: 3. Germline V gene data show CDR1 as MDHEN and CDR2 as SYDVKM. The chain's CDR3 is CASSQTGDTDTQYF. The CDR3 DNA sequence: TGTGCCAGCAGTCAGACAGGGGACACAGATACGCAGTATTTT.

The chain carries TRBV25-1 and TRBJ1-3; TRBD1 might be the D (5 bases). CDR3 length: 16 amino acids. CDR1 and CDR2 from the germline V gene are MGHDK and SYGVNS. V lost 2 bases and J 3 bases, leaving 14 bases between the germline ends. As DNA, the CDR3 is TGTGCCAGCAGTGAACAGGGAGTGTTTCGTGGAAACACCATATATTTT. Its translation is CASSEQGVFRGNTIYF.

This clone occurred once. The genes are TRBV13 and TRBJ2-3; 15 bases are shared with TRBD2. Germline V gene sequence: CDR1 PRHDT, CDR2 FYEKMQ (reference sequence). This CDR3 has 17 residues. The V gene end was trimmed by 5 bases and the J gene end by 4 bases; junction bases not matched to a gene: 7. The CDR3 DNA reads TGTGCCAGCAGCCTCCGGACTAGCGGGAGGGAAGCAGATACGCAGTATTTT. It encodes CASSLRTSGREADTQYF.

This chain connects TRBV19 to TRBJ1-2, with D maybe TRBD1 (5 bases). The germline gives CDR1 LNHDA, CDR2 SQIVND (reference sequence). The CDR3 spans 13 residues. V lost 7 bases to trimming and J lost 8 bases, with 17 bases between them. The CDR3 coding sequence is TGTGCCAGTACCACCGGGGGGGGGAACGGCTACACCTTC. Its translation: CASTTGGGNGYTF.

V usage is TRBV7-3 and J usage is TRBJ2-3; the D gene could be TRBD1 or TRBD2 (6 bases each). CDR1 SGHTA and CDR2 FQGTGA come from the germline V gene. This CDR3 comprises 18 residues. V lost 4 bases and J lost 3, with 23 bases in between. The CDR3: CASSSTPGAPTSTDTQYF. The CDR3 DNA sequence: TGTGCCAGCAGCTCCACCCCGGGGGCCCCCACCTCTACAGATACGCAGTATTTT.

This clone was seen a single time. This chain joins TRBV9 and TRBJ2-7; TRBD2 matches at 7 bases. Germline V gene lookup returns CDR1 SGDLS and CDR2 YYNGEE. V was pared by 0 bases and J by 5 bases, with 8 bases of the junction left unmatched. The CDR3 runs to 15 residues. In DNA form, the CDR3 reads TGTGCCAGCAGCGTAGGTCCAGCGGGAATTGACGAGCAGTACTTC. Residues: CASSVGPAGIDEQYF. The whole variable domain, remainder taken from reference TRBV9 and TRBJ2-7, is DSGVTQTPKHLITATGQRVTLRCSPRSGDLSVYWYQQSLDQGLQFLIQYYNGEERAKGNILERFSAQQFPDLHSELNLSSLELGDSALYFCASSVGPAGIDEQYFGPGTRLTVT.

J is TRBJ2-1 and V is TRBV28; TRBD2 is a possible D gene (6 bases). The length of the CDR3 is 12 residues. V lost 5 bases, J lost 7 bases, and 9 bases lay in between. The V gene's germline CDR1 is MDHEN and CDR2 SYDVKM. In DNA form, the CDR3 reads TGTGCCAGCAGTCAAGGGAGGAATGAGCAGTTCTTC. Translation: CASSQGRNEQFF.

J is TRBJ2-3 and V is TRBV19; D might be TRBD2 (5 bases). V was shortened by 3 bases and J by 3 bases, with 10 bases between the two germline ends. The CDR3 runs to 14 residues. CDR1 is LNHDA and CDR2 is SQIVND in the germline V gene (reference sequence). Here the CDR3 DNA reads TGTGCCAGTAGTATGGTTCCGGGAACAGATACGCAGTATTTT. Protein: CASSMVPGTDTQYF.